Each of the 11 T cell receptor beta chains below was sequenced from the same sample in a study of beta chain features in type 1 diabetes. Since all of the isolated RNA was reverse transcribed, expressed TCRB transcripts were what got sequenced. TCRdb keeps only in-frame clones here, not all; method: immunoSEQ multiplex PCR. This table has roughly 500,000 clones, roughly an eighth appearing once. Sequences were obtained from naive CD4+ T cells from blood. The receptors were gathered from a woman aged 18-29 years in good health.

This clone was picked up a small number of times. The chain joins TRBV29-1 to TRBJ1-5; tentative D call: TRBD1 (6 bases). The ends were cut back, 5 bases at V and 5 bases at J, with 19 bases in the middle. CDR1 is SQVTM and CDR2 is ANQGSEA in the germline V gene. This CDR3 has 15 residues. CDR3 coding DNA: TGCAGCGTTAGGATCGGGGGACAAAGCCATCAGCCCCAGCATTTT. It codes for CSVRIGGQSHQPQHF.

This clone was counted between two and nine times. This rearrangement joins TRBV18 to TRBJ1-1; no clear D. Per the germline V gene, CDR1 is KGHSH and CDR2 is LQKENI. Deletions cut 1 base from V and 2 bases from J, with 8 bases between. The CDR3 runs 14 residues. In DNA form, the CDR3 reads TGTGCCAGCTCACCACAGTCGGCCAACACTGAAGCTTTCTTT. This codes for CASSPQSANTEAFF.

Worth noting for this clone: Other DNA sequences from this sample encode an identical CDR3 as well. The CDR3 here is CASSVGTAQETQYF. DNA for the CDR3: TGTGCCAGCAGCGTGGGAACAGCCCAAGAGACCCAGTACTTC. The chain couples TRBV9 to TRBJ2-5; D is unresolved. This CDR3 comprises 14 residues. Per germline, CDR1 SGDLS and CDR2 YYNGEE. Between the trimmed V and J ends, which lost 2 bases and 1 base, there was a span of 9 bases.

This chain connects TRBV2 to TRBJ2-5; D is unresolved. The CDR3 sequence is 13 residues long. CDR1 SNHLY and CDR2 FYNNEI come from the germline V gene. With 5 bases removed from V and 5 bases from J, the gap between germline ends came to 12 bases. The CDR3 DNA reads as TGTGCCAGCAGTCCCATAAGTTACGAGACCCAGTACTTC. Amino acids: CASSPISYETQYF.

The CDR3, as DNA: TGTGCCAGCACCCTTCTGGAGACCCAGTACTTC. Translation: CASTLLETQYF. The J gene is TRBJ2-5, the V gene TRBV2; no clear D. The CDR3 is 11 residues long. Germline values: CDR1 SNHLY, CDR2 FYNNEI. Trimming shortened V by 7 bases and J by 5 bases, and 8 bases separated the two germline ends.

This sequence joins TRBV5-4 and TRBJ1-2; D remains ambiguous. With 5 bases removed from V and 0 bases from J, the gap between germline ends came to 5 bases. Germline-derived CDR1 and CDR2 are SGHNT and YYREEE (reference sequence). CDR3 size: 12 residues. The CDR3 nucleotides are TGTGCCAGCAGTGGAGCTAACTATGGCTACACCTTC. It codes for CASSGANYGYTF.

The chain combines TRBV28 with TRBJ2-2; tentatively, D is TRBD1 (5 bases). Germline V CDR1 and CDR2: MDHEN, SYDVKM. The germline V and J ends were trimmed by 2 bases and 5 bases, with 12 bases remaining between them. CDR3 size: 15 residues. This chain's CDR3 is CASSLIRVGTGELFF. The CDR3, as DNA: TGTGCCAGCAGTTTAATCAGGGTGGGGACCGGGGAGCTGTTTTTT.

This clone was seen a handful of times. Other DNA sequences in the same sample also yield this CDR3. V gene TRBV2 combines with J gene TRBJ2-3; D is ambiguous. The CDR3 has 12 residues. Germline lookup yields CDR1 SNHLY and CDR2 FYNNEI. V was shortened by 2 bases and J by 4 bases, with 4 bases between the two germline ends. CDR3 sequence reads: CASSERADTQYF. CDR3 DNA sequence: TGTGCCAGCAGTGAAAGGGCAGATACGCAGTATTTT.

The V gene is TRBV7-9, the J gene TRBJ1-2, with D possibly TRBD1 on 6 matching bases. The CDR3 extends over 14 amino acids. CDR1 and CDR2 from the germline V gene are SEHNR and FQNEAQ (reference sequence). Trimming stripped 8 bases from V and 7 bases from J, with 20 bases between. The CDR3 DNA follows: TGTGCCAGCGCGAATGGACAGCGGACTCGTGGCTACACCTTC. This sequence encodes CASANGQRTRGYTF.

This chain uses TRBV7-9 with TRBJ1-2; D gene uncertain. The CDR3 sequence is 15 residues long. Germline assignment: CDR1 SEHNR and CDR2 FQNEAQ (reference sequence). Trimming stripped 2 bases from V and 3 bases from J, with 13 bases between. The CDR3 nucleotides are TGTGCCAGCAGCTTACTCCTCCCAGTCGACTATGGCTACACCTTC. It translates to CASSLLLPVDYGYTF.

The gene calls are TRBV9 and TRBJ2-5; perhaps TRBD2 as D (6 bases). The V and J ends lost 0 bases and 5 bases respectively, with 14 bases between them. Germline lookup yields CDR1 SGDLS and CDR2 YYNGEE. This CDR3 is built from 15 residues. CDR3 bases: TGTGCCAGCAGCGTAGGGGAGGCCAGGGTCGAGACCCAGTACTTC. Its protein is CASSVGEARVETQYF.